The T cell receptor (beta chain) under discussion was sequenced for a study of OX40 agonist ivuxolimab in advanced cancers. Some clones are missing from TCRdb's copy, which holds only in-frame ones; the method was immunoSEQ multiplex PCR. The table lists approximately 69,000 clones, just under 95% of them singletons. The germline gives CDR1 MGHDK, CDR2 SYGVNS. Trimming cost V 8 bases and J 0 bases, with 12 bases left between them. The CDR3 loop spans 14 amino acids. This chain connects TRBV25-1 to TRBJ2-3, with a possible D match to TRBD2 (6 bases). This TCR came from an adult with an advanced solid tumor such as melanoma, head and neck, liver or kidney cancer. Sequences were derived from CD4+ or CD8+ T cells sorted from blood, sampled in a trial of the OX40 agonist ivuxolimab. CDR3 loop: CASERTTSTDTQYF. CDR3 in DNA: TGTGCCAGCGAAAGGACTACCAGCACAGATACGCAGTATTTT.